This T cell receptor (beta chain) was observed in a study of PD-1 blockade in classical Hodgkin lymphoma. Study-level points and caveats: Diminished baseline TCR diversity has been reported in newly diagnosed patients relative to healthy donors.

With regard to this clone: The antigen is unknown.

Every patient experienced relapse after autologous stem cell transplantation, and brentuximab vedotin exposure varied. The germline V and J ends were trimmed by 2 bases and 1 base, with 9 bases remaining between them. The CDR3 spans 15 residues. Germline-derived CDR1 and CDR2 are MNHEY and SVGAGI. Sequencing used immunoSEQ multiplex PCR; TCRdb keeps in-frame clones, though not all of them. The top ten hold roughly 10% of the sample, which has more than 45,000 clones, 91% seen once. The sequenced sample was peripheral blood mononuclear cells (PBMCs), obtained before the second cycle of nivolumab. The chain is built from TRBV6-5 and TRBJ1-5; the D gene is possibly TRBD1 (5 bases). This TCR was sampled from a human donor with classical Hodgkin lymphoma. The CDR3: CASSYQGGSNQPQHF. CDR3 coding DNA: TGTGCCAGCAGTTACCAGGGTGGAAGCAATCAGCCCCAGCATTTT.